The 16 T cell receptor beta chains in this list originate from one sample, sequenced in a study of blood T cells in healthy people across ages. Through a sample-barcoded 5' primer and a J-beta primer mix, a second PCR was run for about 7 to 12 cycles. TCRdb called the 5' RACE reads again in MiXCR, with one record for every CDR3 protein. The repertoire holds over 1,500,000 distinct CDR3 sequences, with roughly 49% as singletons. Sequencing was performed on blood. The receptor set was obtained from a woman aged 40 to 50 in good health.

The V call is TRBV7-3, the J call TRBJ2-3; 8 bases fit TRBD2. Per the germline V gene, CDR1 is SGHTA and CDR2 is FQGTGA. The CDR3 has 16 amino acids. V was clipped by 5 bases and J by 5 bases; unmatched bases: 12. This CDR3 reads CASSPNPGGPRDTQYF. DNA of the CDR3: TGTGCCAGCAGCCCTAACCCGGGGGGGCCAAGAGATACGCAGTATTTT. The full variable domain, rest sourced from reference TRBV7-3 and TRBJ2-3, is GAGVSQTPSNKVTEKGKYVELRCDPISGHTALYWYRQSLGQGPEFLIYFQGTGAADDSGLPNDRFFAVRPEGSVSTLKIQRTERGDSAVYLCASSPNPGGPRDTQYFGPGTRLTVL.

This clonotype occurred once. CDR3 sequence: CANREDNYEQYF. Here the CDR3 DNA reads TGCGCCAACAGAGAGGATAACTACGAGCAGTACTTC. The rearrangement uses TRBV5-1 and TRBJ2-7; D ambiguous. Trimming removed 9 bases from V and 3 bases from J, with 13 bases in between. Germline V gene data show CDR1 as SGHRS and CDR2 as YFSETQ. This CDR3 comprises 12 residues.

The chain employs TRBV6-5 and TRBJ2-3; D remains ambiguous. This CDR3 region has 15 residues. V lost 7 bases, J lost 2 bases, and 16 bases lay in between. Germline-derived CDR1 and CDR2 are MNHEY and SVGAGI. The CDR3 nucleotides read TGTGCCAGCACCAAAGGCCGGGCGCTCACAGATACGCAGTATTTT. Protein product: CASTKGRALTDTQYF.

The chain recombines TRBV9 with TRBJ2-1; TRBD2 matches 11 bases. The CDR3 loop spans 17 amino acids. The trim removed 0 bases at V and 1 base at J, leaving 3 bases unmatched. CDR1 and CDR2 from the germline V gene are SGDLS and YYNGEE. In DNA, the CDR3 is TGTGCCAGCAGCGTAGGTGCTAGCGGGGGGTCCTACAATGAGCAGTTCTTC. This gives the protein CASSVGASGGSYNEQFF.

The chain links TRBV5-6 to TRBJ2-5, with D uncertain. The V gene lost 2 bases and the J gene lost 5 bases, with 16 bases spanning the gap. This CDR3 is built from 15 residues. Per the germline V gene, CDR1 is SGHDT and CDR2 is YYEEEE. The CDR3, as DNA: TGTGCCAGCAGCTTCCCGAGCCTACATGGCGAGACCCAGTACTTC. Translated, it gives CASSFPSLHGETQYF. The full variable domain, its missing parts supplied by reference TRBV5-6 and TRBJ2-5, is DAGVTQSPTHLIKTRGQQVTLRCSPKSGHDTVSWYQQALGQGPQFIFQYYEEEERQRGNFPDRFSGHQFPNYSSELNVNALLLGDSALYLCASSFPSLHGETQYFGPGTRLLVL.

This chain connects TRBV4-3 to TRBJ1-2; D gene uncertain. CDR1 and CDR2 (germline): LGHNA, YSLEER. With 3 bases removed from V and 4 bases from J, the gap between germline ends came to 15 bases. The CDR3 has 15 residues. CDR3 DNA: TGCGCCAGCAGCCAGGACGAAAAGTCCCGCTATGGCTACACCTTC. Its protein product is CASSQDEKSRYGYTF.

A few counts support this clonotype. The V and J genes are TRBV29-1 and TRBJ1-2; weak D call: TRBD1 (6 bases). V was pared by 2 bases and J by 1 base, with 8 bases between. The CDR3 length is 13 residues. Germline CDR1 SQVTM, CDR2 ANQGSEA. CDR3 residues: CSVEPQGNYGYTF. For the CDR3, the DNA is TGCAGCGTTGAACCACAGGGTAACTATGGCTACACCTTC. Full variable domain (missing parts from reference TRBV29-1 and TRBJ1-2): SAVISQKPSRDICQRGTSLTIQCQVDSQVTMMFWYRQQPGQSLTLIATANQGSEATYESGFVIDKFPISRPNLTFSTLTVSNMSPEDSSIYLCSVEPQGNYGYTFGSGTRLTVV.

The chain employs TRBV5-5 and TRBJ1-6, with D possibly being TRBD1 (5 bases). The germline V gene has CDR1 SGHKS and CDR2 YYEKEE (reference sequence). CDR3 length equals 14 residues. The V end was cut by 0 bases, the J end by 9 bases, with 10 bases between. CDR3 coding DNA: TGTGCCAGCAGCTTGGTACAGGCCAGTTCACCCCTCCACTTT. Translated: CASSLVQASSPLHF.

This clonotype was detected a few times. The J gene is TRBJ1-2, the V gene TRBV14, with D uncertain. Between the trimmed V and J ends, which lost 1 base and 0 bases, there was a span of 3 bases. There are 13 residues in the CDR3. CDR1 is SGHDN, CDR2 FVKESK, per germline. In nucleotides, the CDR3 is TGTGCCAGCAGCCAAGTAGCTAACTATGGCTACACCTTC. Protein product: CASSQVANYGYTF. The variable domain in full, with the rest retrieved from reference TRBV14 and TRBJ1-2, is EAGVTQFPSHSVIEKGQTVTLRCDPISGHDNLYWYRRVMGKEIKFLLHFVKESKQDESGMPNNRFLAERTGGTYSTLKVQPAELEDSGVYFCASSQVANYGYTFGSGTRLTVV.

This clonotype was recorded a few times. The V and J genes are TRBV10-3 and TRBJ2-3, with 13 bases aligning to TRBD2. The CDR3 is 17 amino acids. Germline loops: CDR1 ENHRY, CDR2 SYGVKD. V was clipped by 4 bases and J by 4 bases; unmatched bases: 8. The CDR3 region has the DNA TGTGCCATCAGTGGGACTAGCGGGGGCCGGGAGGCAGATACGCAGTATTTT. Its protein is CAISGTSGGREADTQYF.

The chain joins TRBV4-3 to TRBJ1-2; tentative D call: TRBD1 (5 bases). Germline CDR1 is LGHNA and CDR2 is YSLEER. Trimming left V 4 bases short and J 4 bases short, with 13 bases between. The CDR3 extends over 14 amino acids. The CDR3 DNA follows: TGCGCCAGCAGCCCACAGGAGGGTGTCTATGGCTACACCTTC. This gives the protein CASSPQEGVYGYTF.

This clonotype was recorded only once. The chain has TRBV24-1 and TRBJ2-1, with D perhaps TRBD1 or TRBD2 (5 bases each). This CDR3 has 13 residues. Trimming took off 7 bases at V and 5 bases at J, with 11 bases between the two ends. CDR1 KGHDR and CDR2 SFDVKD come from the germline V gene. The CDR3 protein is CATSDGGDNEQFF. The CDR3 DNA follows: TGTGCCACCAGCGATGGGGGAGACAATGAGCAGTTCTTC.

This clonotype was seen a single time. The chain combines TRBV25-1 with TRBJ2-1; unclear D gene. The CDR3 has 15 amino acids. Between the trimmed V and J ends, which lost 3 bases and 3 bases, there was a span of 12 bases. Germline CDR1 MGHDK, CDR2 SYGVNS. The CDR3 loop reads CASSDLASYYNEQFF. The CDR3 region has the DNA TGTGCCAGCAGTGATCTCGCCAGCTACTACAATGAGCAGTTCTTC.

The rearrangement uses TRBV20-1 and TRBJ2-7, with TRBD2 identical over 7 bases. CDR3 length: 17 residues. J was trimmed by 2 bases and V by 0 bases; bases with no gene match: 13. Germline CDR1 and CDR2: DFQATT and SNEGSKA (reference sequence). The CDR3 coding sequence is TGCAGTGCTAGAGATCGCTTCGCTAGCGGAGACCCCTACGAGCAGTACTTC. Translating gives CSARDRFASGDPYEQYF.

This chain connects TRBV27 to TRBJ1-2; possibly TRBD1 for D (5 bases). This CDR3 has 13 residues. The germline V gene has CDR1 MNHEY and CDR2 SMNVEV (reference sequence). Deletions cut 6 bases from V and 8 bases from J, with 16 bases between. The CDR3 is CASSFSGLQGYTF. Written as DNA, the CDR3 is TGTGCCAGCAGCTTCTCAGGGCTGCAAGGCTACACCTTC.

This clonotype was seen a handful of times. The J gene is TRBJ1-2, the V gene TRBV4-2; no clear D gene. V lost 3 bases and J 2 bases, leaving 13 bases between the germline ends. The CDR3 extends over 15 amino acids. Per germline, CDR1 LGHNA and CDR2 YNFKEQ. CDR3 bases: TGTGCCAGCAGCCACGCGTCAGCAGGAAACTATGGCTACACCTTC. Protein: CASSHASAGNYGYTF.